The clone carrying this T cell receptor (beta chain) was seen only a few times. Its antigen is still unknown. The sample belongs to a study of blood T cells in healthy people across ages. Study conclusions and caveats: Older individuals had lower TCR beta diversity per million T cells (the decline was roughly linear). Donors of long life had a larger count of naive CD4+ cells and greater diversity than aged donors. Estimates based on one million T cells were treated as lower bounds. PBMCs that were unsorted prevented a conclusive naive versus antigen-experienced comparison.

PCR was performed a second time for about 6 to 12 cycles using a sample-barcoded 5' primer and a J-beta primer mix. TCRdb recomputed calls from the 5' RACE reads with MiXCR, one row per CDR3 protein. The sample gives hundreds of thousands of distinct CDR3 sequences, approximately 65% of which show up once; 25% to 30% is in the top ten. This CDR3 region has 14 residues. Per germline, CDR1 SGHTA and CDR2 FQGNSA. V dropped 10 bases and J dropped 5 bases, with 19 bases sitting between them. Sequenced sample: blood. The origin of this receptor is a man aged 30 to 45 in good health. The chain links TRBV7-2 to TRBJ2-3; D is possibly TRBD2 (5 bases). The CDR3 nucleotides read TGTGCCACCTGGACGGGGAGCCCGGGAGATACGCAGTATTTT. It encodes CATWTGSPGDTQYF.